This TCR beta chain was documented in a study of blood T cell dynamics during melanoma immunotherapy. The sample's time point: pre-treatment baseline. Sequencing was performed with immunoSEQ multiplex PCR; in TCRdb, only in-frame clones are kept and a portion is missing. The sample yields about 20,000 clones, roughly 86% seen once. Germline V gene sequence: CDR1 LNHDA, CDR2 SQIVND (reference sequence). V lost 4 bases and J lost 9, with 13 bases in between. The CDR3 runs to 13 residues. The rearrangement links TRBV19 to TRBJ1-5; D not certain. Specimen: blood, collected from a patient treated with checkpoint blockade. The receptor's source is a human donor with melanoma. The DNA for the CDR3 is TGTGCCAGTAGTACGGAGTACCCAGGGCCCCAGCATTTT. It yields the protein CASSTEYPGPQHF.